This is a list of T cell receptor beta chains from one sample in a study of T-cell memory formation after mild COVID-19. A single record per CDR3 protein comes from TCRdb applying MiXCR to the 5' RACE reads. The data show hundreds of thousands of distinct CDR3 sequences, under 20% seen once. Material: PBMCs or a T cell subset sorted from them (not recorded which). The source is a man younger than 35 who had mild COVID-19 (a few samples of this study predate the infection). Cell type and time point are not known. The CDR3 runs from the conserved cysteine through the conserved F or W. A D gene is named only where the DNA matches it firmly. Part of the rows lack a size; the others show once, few, many or a class for expanded clones.

D gene	clone size	V gene	J gene	CDR3 DNA	CDR3 protein
.	few	TRBV4-3	TRBJ2-5	TGCGCCAGCAGCCAAGCCGGACTGCCTTCGGAGACCCAGTACTTC	CASSQAGLPSETQYF
.	.	TRBV12-3/TRBV12-4	TRBJ1-2	TGTGCCAGCAGTTCACCCGGGGGAGGCTACACCTTC	CASSSPGGGYTF
.	.	TRBV7-2	TRBJ2-7	TGTGCCAGCGGCCTTTCAGGACCCCCTCTCGAGCAGTACTTC	CASGLSGPPLEQYF
.	.	TRBV12-3/TRBV12-4	TRBJ2-5	TGTGCCAGCAGTTTAGGCGGGGGCGCTCGGGAGACCCAGTACTTC	CASSLGGGARETQYF
.	few	TRBV7-2	TRBJ2-1	TGTGCCAGCAGCTCGCGCGCCGGGACTTGGGGGGCCAATGAGCAGTTCTTC	CASSSRAGTWGANEQFF
.	.	TRBV7-3	TRBJ1-2	TGTGCCAGCAGCTTAACTGCGGGGGGCAGGGGTGGCTACACCTTC	CASSLTAGGRGGYTF
TRBD2	.	TRBV5-1	TRBJ2-1	TGCGCCAGCAGCTTTAGCGGGGGGAATGAGCAGTTCTTC	CASSFSGGNEQFF
TRBD2	few	TRBV10-3	TRBJ2-1	TGTGCCATCAGAACTAGCGGGGGCTACAATGAGCAGTTCTTC	CAIRTSGGYNEQFF
.	few	TRBV20-1	TRBJ2-6	TGCAGTGCTAGATTTCCTGGGGCCAACGTCCTGACTTTC	CSARFPGANVLTF
.	few	TRBV4-1	TRBJ2-3	TGCGCCAGCAGCCAAGAAGGGGGGACAGTAGGAGATACGCAGTATTTT	CASSQEGGTVGDTQYF
TRBD1	.	TRBV4-1	TRBJ2-5	TGCGCCAGCAGCCAAGAGGACAGGGGCGGGATAGGGACCCAGTACTTC	CASSQEDRGGIGTQYF
TRBD2	.	TRBV6-1	TRBJ2-3	TGTGCCAGCAAGCGGGGACCACCCACAGATACGCAGTATTTT	CASKRGPPTDTQYF
.	.	TRBV29-1	TRBJ1-5	TGCAGCGTTGGCCCCGGCGGAAATCAGCCCCAGCATTTT	CSVGPGGNQPQHF
TRBD1	.	TRBV7-8	TRBJ2-1	TGTGCCAGCAGCCAGCTGATTTTGCGGGACAGGGGTTACAATGAGCAGTTCTTC	CASSQLILRDRGYNEQFF
.	.	TRBV9	TRBJ2-2	TGTGCCAGCAGCGTAGATTCCGGGGAGCTGTTTTTT	CASSVDSGELFF
.	many	TRBV11-2	TRBJ1-1	TGTGCCAGCAGCGCAGACAGGAACACTGAAGCTTTCTTT	CASSADRNTEAFF
TRBD2	few	TRBV24-1	TRBJ2-1	TGTGCCACCAGTGATTCCCGTGCGGCGGGGGGGGATTACAATGAGCAGTTCTTC	CATSDSRAAGGDYNEQFF
.	few	TRBV5-6	TRBJ2-5	TGTGCCAGCAGCTTGCTTACAGCCGGGGAGACCCAGTACTTC	CASSLLTAGETQYF
.	.	TRBV7-3	TRBJ1-3	TGTGCCAGCAGCCCGACAGGTCAATCCTCTGGAAACACCATATATTTT	CASSPTGQSSGNTIYF
.	few	TRBV7-8	TRBJ1-2	TGTGCCAGCAGCTTAGTTCCAGGACTCTATGGCTACACCTTC	CASSLVPGLYGYTF
TRBD1	.	TRBV5-5	TRBJ1-1	TGTGCCAGCAGCGGACGACAGGGGAACACTGAAGCTTTCTTT	CASSGRQGNTEAFF
.	many	TRBV18	TRBJ2-3	TGTGCCAGCTCACCACCGGCCAGCACAGATACGCAGTATTTT	CASSPPASTDTQYF
TRBD1	.	TRBV12-3/TRBV12-4	TRBJ1-3	TGTGCCAGCAGTCGCCTAAACAGGGGCCTCTCCCTCTTTGGAAACACCATATATTTT	CASSRLNRGLSLFGNTIYF
TRBD1	.	TRBV5-1	TRBJ2-2	TGCGCCAGCAGCTTGGGACAGGGTTCAACCGGGGAGCTGTTTTTT	CASSLGQGSTGELFF
TRBD2	.	TRBV5-1	TRBJ2-1	TGCGCCAGCAGCTTGCCTAGCGGGGGGCGTGGTGAGAAGTTCTTC	CASSLPSGGRGEKFF
.	few	TRBV11-3	TRBJ2-1	TGTGCCAGCAGCTTAGAGGGGGCTTACAATGAGCAGTTCTTC	CASSLEGAYNEQFF
TRBD2	few	TRBV5-1	TRBJ2-1	TGCGCCAGCAGCTCAGGATCCCCAGGCGGGGGTCCTTACAATGAGCAGTTCTTC	CASSSGSPGGGPYNEQFF
TRBD2	.	TRBV20-1	TRBJ2-3	TGCAGTGTTACGACTAGCGGGGGTCAAGATACGCAGTATTTT	CSVTTSGGQDTQYF
.	.	TRBV9	TRBJ1-1	TGTGCCAGCAGCGTAGCTGGGGGAGGAGGGTTTGAAGCTTTCTTT	CASSVAGGGGFEAFF
.	.	TRBV5-1	TRBJ2-3	TGCGCCAGCAGCGGGGGACGGTCATCAGATACGCAGTATTTT	CASSGGRSSDTQYF
TRBD2	.	TRBV9	TRBJ2-1	TGTGCCAGCAGCGTAGGCTCAGCGGGGGCATACAATGAGCAGTTCTTC	CASSVGSAGAYNEQFF
.	few	TRBV7-9	TRBJ1-2	TGTGCCAGCAGCTTGGGTGGGCCAGTTCGCGCGTATGGCTACACCTTC	CASSLGGPVRAYGYTF
.	.	TRBV7-2	TRBJ1-1	TGTGCCAGCAGCCCCGGCGGGGTCAAAACTGAAGCTTTCTTT	CASSPGGVKTEAFF
TRBD1	.	TRBV20-1	TRBJ1-3	TGCAGTGCTAGCCCTGACAGGGTGGGAAACACCATATATTTT	CSASPDRVGNTIYF
.	few	TRBV5-1	TRBJ1-1	TGCGCCAGCAGCTTGAGAGGCGGGGGGCACACTGAAGCTTTCTTT	CASSLRGGGHTEAFF
TRBD1	few	TRBV7-2	TRBJ2-5	TGTGCCAGCAGCCCGGGACAGGGGCCAGAGACCCAGTACTTC	CASSPGQGPETQYF
.	.	TRBV18	TRBJ1-2	TGTGCCAGCTCACCACCGCCAGGGCACCTCTATGGCTACACCTTC	CASSPPPGHLYGYTF
.	.	TRBV27	TRBJ1-5	TGTGCCAGCAGCCTTACCGGGGGGAGGGATCAGCCCCAGCATTTT	CASSLTGGRDQPQHF
.	.	TRBV11-2	TRBJ1-3	TGTGCCAGCAGCTTATTACGGCGGAACACCATATATTTT	CASSLLRRNTIYF
.	many	TRBV20-1	TRBJ1-1	TGCAGTGCTCGGCAGCCGAACACTGAAGCTTTCTTT	CSARQPNTEAFF
.	few	TRBV5-6	TRBJ1-2	TGTGCCAGCAGCTTGGTAGGCCAGGACCTCTATGGCTACACCTTC	CASSLVGQDLYGYTF
TRBD2	.	TRBV4-1	TRBJ2-2	TGCGCCAGCAGCCAAGTGACTAGCTGGGGCGGGGAGCTGTTTTTT	CASSQVTSWGGELFF
TRBD2	many	TRBV4-2	TRBJ2-1	TGTGCCAGCAGCCAAGGGGGAGCGGGGGGTTACAATGAGCAGTTCTTC	CASSQGGAGGYNEQFF
.	.	TRBV29-1	TRBJ1-1	TGCAGCGTTCACCCGGACGAGAACACTGAAGCTTTCTTT	CSVHPDENTEAFF
.	once	TRBV29-1	TRBJ2-2	TGCAGCGTTGAAGTAGTCGGGAAACCCGCTAGGGAGCTGTTTTTT	CSVEVVGKPARELFF
.	.	TRBV10-3	TRBJ1-6	TGTGCCATCAGCGAACTCCAAGGCAATTCACCCCTCCACTTT	CAISELQGNSPLHF
TRBD1	once	TRBV5-5	TRBJ1-4	TGTGCCAGCAGCTTGGGTGTTTCGCGGGACAGATACCAAAAACTGTTTTTT	CASSLGVSRDRYQKLFF
TRBD2	few	TRBV4-2	TRBJ2-3	TGTGCCAGCAGCCAGTATCTAGCGGGGGCCGTGAAGACGCAGTATTTT	CASSQYLAGAVKTQYF
TRBD2	.	TRBV7-9	TRBJ2-3	TGTGCCAGCAGGAAACTAGCGGGGGGGCTCACAGATACGCAGTATTTT	CASRKLAGGLTDTQYF
TRBD2	many	TRBV6-1	TRBJ2-3	TGTGCCAGCAGTGAAGGACTAGCGACAGATACGCAGTATTTT	CASSEGLATDTQYF
.	.	TRBV2	TRBJ2-4	TGTGCCAGCAGACCTACAGGGGGGGACATTCAGTACTTC	CASRPTGGDIQYF
.	.	TRBV6-6	TRBJ2-7	TGTGCCAGCAGTTATCTCGGTCCCTACGAGCAGTACTTC	CASSYLGPYEQYF
.	.	TRBV2	TRBJ1-5	TGTGCCAGCAGTGAAGCCGCGGGTCAGCCCCAGCATTTT	CASSEAAGQPQHF
TRBD1	.	TRBV7-2	TRBJ1-4	TGTGCCAGCAGCTTACAGACAGGGGGCGAAAAACTGTTTTTT	CASSLQTGGEKLFF
.	few	TRBV6-1	TRBJ1-1	TGTGCCAGCAGTGAAGCTGCGAGGAAGGGGATGGTTGAAGCTTTCTTT	CASSEAARKGMVEAFF
.	.	TRBV4-3	TRBJ2-4	TGCGCCAGCAGCCAAGAACTTTTGAGTCCCCAAAACATTCAGTACTTC	CASSQELLSPQNIQYF
.	.	TRBV7-2	TRBJ1-4	TGTGCCAGCAGCCCACACACAACTAATGAAAAACTGTTTTTT	CASSPHTTNEKLFF
TRBD2	few	TRBV12-3/TRBV12-4	TRBJ2-5	TGTGCCAGCAGCGCACTAGCGGGGCCCCAAGAGACCCAGTACTTC	CASSALAGPQETQYF
.	.	TRBV6-2/TRBV6-3	TRBJ1-2	TGTGCCAGCAGTTACCCAGGCTACACCTTC	CASSYPGYTF